This T cell receptor (beta chain) was recovered during a study of monozygotic twins with inflammatory bowel disease. Broader study findings: Lower TCRbeta diversity (inverse Simpson) was seen in IBD patients than in healthy co-twins.

Notes on this clonotype: What it binds is not known.

T cells were not sorted, and total RNA was isolated straight from whole blood. CDR1 is SGHRS, CDR2 YFSETQ, per germline. The CDR3 loop spans 17 amino acids. Template switching was used to attach UMIs, which incorporated a 6-nucleotide sample barcode. With around 15 and 9 cycles respectively, two nested PCRs were carried out on TCRalpha and TCRbeta cDNA. One entry per CDR3 protein, without DNA, is what TCRdb gives after re-calling the 5' RACE reads. This table holds fewer than 550,000 distinct CDR3 sequences. Specimen: blood. The receptor comes from a human donor with ulcerative colitis or Crohn's disease, or a healthy co-twin of an affected twin (not recorded which). V usage is TRBV5-1 and J usage is TRBJ2-7. CDR3 protein: CASSLIAGLGSGGEQYF. The full variable domain, with the rest looked up from reference TRBV5-1 and TRBJ2-7, is KAGVTQTPRYLIKTRGQQVTLSCSPISGHRSVSWYQQTPGQGLQFLFEYFSETQRNKGNFPGRFSGRQFSNSRSEMNVSTLELGDSALYLCASSLIAGLGSGGEQYFGPGTRLTVT.